What follows describes a single TCR beta chain. This clonotype appeared many times. Its recognized antigen is unknown. Base qualities are not at hand, and no much larger clone is one base apart. The Miltenyi Naive CD4+ T Cell Isolation kit was used to purify naive CD4+ T cells, and CD25 microbeads were used to remove Tregs. Tregs, naive and memory CD4+ T cells from tumor, blood and ipsilateral draining lymph nodes of five breast cancer patients underwent full-length TCR alpha and beta sequencing. Mononuclear cells from lymph nodes or around 48 ml of peripheral blood were isolated by Ficoll density gradient centrifugation. A purity exceeding 90% was confirmed by FACS for the sorted cell populations. This record comes from a study (dated by TCRdb to 2014 to 2015). About the full investigation: Whether tumor-infiltrating Tregs in breast cancer are recruited from blood Tregs or converted in situ from other CD4+ T cell subsets was tested. Study-wide findings and limitations: The validation in the larger cohort was limited to a single TCR beta V-J rearrangement instead of whole repertoires. The greatest overlap of tumor-infiltrating Treg TCR alpha and beta sequences was with tumor naive CD4+ T cells, followed next by blood naive CD4+ T cells. Tumor memory CD4+ T cell TCR gene usage clustered with blood and lymph node memory CD4+ cells and lymph node naive CD4+ cells.

Full-length TCR variable regions were amplified by 5' RACE PCR with constant-region reverse primers, followed by semi-nested PCR with Nested Universal Primer A. The ReliaPrep RNA Cell Miniprep System was used to extract total RNA, which was then reverse transcribed into 5'RACE-ready cDNA with the SMARTer RACE 5'/3' Kit. Multiplex adaptors were used to barcode full-length TCR alpha and beta libraries, and the barcoded libraries were sequenced on an Illumina MiSeq. Per the source publication's procedure: For each of nine subset-tissue groups, sequencing data from the five patients were pooled, and the groups were compared by unsupervised clustering of TCR gene usage. Repertoire similarity was calculated with the Morisita-Horn index, weighting shared sequences by their contribution to each repertoire. The public sequencing data were trimmed at Q25 with fastp and processed into clonotypes with MiXCR by TCRdb, which kept only in-frame beta chains. For every CDR3 protein sequence, its rows merge into one entry that carries the most common genes and DNA. The V and J calls were not made by the authors but by TCRdb's processing. In all, the sample holds approximately 47,000 distinct CDR3 sequences, and around 28% of those were seen once. Of the sample, under 2.5% falls within the top ten clones.

This clonotype was sampled from a female donor with breast cancer. Material: naive CD4+ T cells sorted from blood. The cell subset or site label here, explained by the study, means: naive CD4+ T cells, CD4+CD45RA+CD25-.

The CDR3 protein: CASSLGQEYNEQFF. The sequenced DNA is TGCGCCAGCAGCTTGGGGCAGGAGTACAATGAGCAGTTCTTC. The chain joins TRBV5-1 to TRBJ2-1; the D gene remains uncertain. Spanning cysteine to phenylalanine, the CDR3 consists of 14 amino acids. The sequence is cut down to CDR3 DNA, 42 bases in frame from base 1. V is reduced by 0 bases and J by 4 bases, leaving a spacing of 8 bases between them. CDR1 and CDR2, per the germline V gene, are SGHRS and YFSETQ.